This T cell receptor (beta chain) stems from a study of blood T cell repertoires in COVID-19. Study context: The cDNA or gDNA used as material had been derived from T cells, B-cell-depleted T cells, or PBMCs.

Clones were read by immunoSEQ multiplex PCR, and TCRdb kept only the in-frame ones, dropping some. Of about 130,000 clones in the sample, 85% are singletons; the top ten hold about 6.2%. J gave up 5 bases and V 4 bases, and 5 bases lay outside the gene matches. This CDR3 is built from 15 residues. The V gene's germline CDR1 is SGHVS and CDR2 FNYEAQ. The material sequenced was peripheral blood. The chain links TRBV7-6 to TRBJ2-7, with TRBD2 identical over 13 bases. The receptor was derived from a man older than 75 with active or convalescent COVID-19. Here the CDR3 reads CASSWGTSGKNEQYF. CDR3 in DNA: TGTGCCAGCAGCTGGGGGACTAGCGGGAAAAACGAGCAGTACTTC.